The 14 T cell receptor beta chains below come from one sample, sequenced in a study of shared clonotypes between healthy human individuals. Using immunoSEQ multiplex PCR, the repertoire was profiled, and TCRdb retains in-frame clones only, with some absent. The sample carries around 2,000,000 clones, 90% to 95% recorded once. Sequenced: naive CD4+ T cells sorted from blood. Described subset: CD45RA+ positively selected. Receptors were obtained from a man younger than 35 in good health.

As for this clone: Other DNA sequences from this sample encode an identical CDR3 as well. This chain links TRBV25-1 with TRBJ2-5; D is uncertain. The CDR3 is 14 residues long. Germline V gene sequence: CDR1 MGHDK, CDR2 SYGVNS. V lost 1 base and J lost 1, with 7 bases in between. The CDR3 here is CASSELGSQETQYF. CDR3 DNA: TGTGCCAGCAGTGAATTAGGCAGCCAAGAGACCCAGTACTTC.

The CDR3 DNA reads TGTGCCAGCAGCTTGGGAGGCCCAACCTACGAGCAGTACTTC. Translated, it gives CASSLGGPTYEQYF. This chain links TRBV5-8 with TRBJ2-7; no definite D call. V lost 0 bases, J lost 2 bases, and 9 bases lay in between. The CDR3 covers 14 residues. Germline values: CDR1 SGHTS, CDR2 YDEGEE.

The chain recombines TRBV9 with TRBJ2-1, with TRBD2 matching over 11 bases. V lost 4 bases and J lost 7; bases outside the gene matches: 16. Per germline, CDR1 SGDLS and CDR2 YYNGEE. The CDR3 spans 18 residues. The CDR3 DNA reads as TGTGCCAGCAGCCCGCGGCTAGCGGGAGGAACAAAGTATAATGAGCAGTTCTTC. This translates into CASSPRLAGGTKYNEQFF.

The rearrangement joins TRBV27 to TRBJ1-3; unclear D gene. The CDR3 is 14 amino acids. CDR1 and CDR2 from the germline V gene are MNHEY and SMNVEV (reference sequence). V lost 3 bases and J lost 2, with 8 bases in between. The CDR3 DNA reads TGTGCCAGCAGTTTTATCCCCCCTGGAAACACCATATATTTT. This encodes CASSFIPPGNTIYF.

V is TRBV7-2 and J is TRBJ2-7, with a weak D call TRBD2 (5 bases). V lost 5 bases and J lost 4, with 18 bases in between. Germline CDR1 is SGHTA and CDR2 is FQGNSA. This CDR3 spans 15 amino acids. The CDR3, as DNA: TGTGCCAGCAGCGCCCTAGTCCCGGGAAAATACGAGCAGTACTTC. Amino acids: CASSALVPGKYEQYF.

The genes are TRBV11-2 and TRBJ2-7; maybe TRBD2 (6 bases). Between the trimmed V and J ends, which lost 3 bases and 4 bases, there was a span of 13 bases. This CDR3 comprises 14 residues. Germline V gene sequence: CDR1 SGHAT, CDR2 FQNNGV. The CDR3, as DNA: TGTGCCAGCAGCTTCTTGGGACTCGGGTACGAGCAGTACTTC. Its translation: CASSFLGLGYEQYF.

The genes are TRBV6-6 and TRBJ1-5, with 8 bases fitting TRBD1. From germline, CDR1 is MNHNY and CDR2 SVGAGI (reference sequence). The CDR3 extends over 14 amino acids. Trimming took 5 bases from V and 6 from J; bases not matched to a gene: 6. For the CDR3, the DNA is TGTGCCAGCAGTCCGTTGGACAGGGCTCAGCCCCAGCATTTT. It translates to CASSPLDRAQPQHF.

The chain is built from TRBV5-6 and TRBJ1-1, with 7 bases identical to TRBD1. Germline lookup yields CDR1 SGHDT and CDR2 YYEEEE. The CDR3 runs to 16 residues. The V gene end was trimmed by 4 bases and the J gene end by 1 base; junction bases not matched to a gene: 10. CDR3 protein: CASSPDKGAENTEAFF. The CDR3 DNA reads as TGTGCCAGCAGCCCGGATAAGGGGGCCGAGAACACTGAAGCTTTCTTT.

The table lists this clone with a count of one. V is TRBV2 and J is TRBJ1-4; D ambiguous. The CDR3 sequence is 13 residues long. V gave up 3 bases and J gave up 11 bases, with 13 bases separating them. The germline gives CDR1 SNHLY, CDR2 FYNNEI. The CDR3 loop is CASSESGKGKLFF. CDR3 nucleotide sequence: TGTGCCAGCAGTGAGAGCGGGAAGGGCAAACTGTTTTTT.

The CDR3 coding sequence is TGTGCCAGCAGCTTGACAGGCCTGAACACCGGGGAGCTGTTTTTT. It codes for CASSLTGLNTGELFF. The rearrangement links TRBV5-5 to TRBJ2-2, with D possibly TRBD1 on 5 matching bases. Trimming shortened V by 1 base and J by 1 base, and 8 bases separated the two germline ends. The CDR3 has 15 amino acids. The germline V gene has CDR1 SGHKS and CDR2 YYEKEE (reference sequence).

The chain couples TRBV6-6 to TRBJ1-1; TRBD1 is a possible D gene (6 bases). CDR1 and CDR2 (germline): MNHNY, SVGAGI (reference sequence). This CDR3 contains 14 residues. Deletions cut 4 bases from V and 4 bases from J, with 13 bases between. The CDR3 spells CASSFSGTITEAFF. The CDR3 nucleotides read TGTGCCAGCAGTTTCTCCGGGACAATCACTGAAGCTTTCTTT.

Details on this clone: The same CDR3 arises from other DNA sequences in this sample as well. J is TRBJ1-1 and V is TRBV5-4; D gene uncertain. There are 13 residues in the CDR3. Germline V gene data show CDR1 as SGHNT and CDR2 as YYREEE (reference sequence). Trimming took off 4 bases at V and 1 base at J, with 8 bases between the two ends. In nucleotides, the CDR3 is TGTGCCAGCAGCCGTACAGAGAACACTGAAGCTTTCTTT. Its translation: CASSRTENTEAFF.

The CDR3 bases are TGTGCCAGCAGTCCGCACCTAGCGGGGGGGCTTAACGGGGAGCTGTTTTTT. It yields the protein CASSPHLAGGLNGELFF. This rearrangement joins TRBV2 to TRBJ2-2; 12 nucleotides line up with TRBD2. The CDR3 length is 17 residues. V lost 5 bases to trimming and J lost 7 bases; unmatched junction nucleotides: 11. Germline CDR1 SNHLY, CDR2 FYNNEI.

The chain is built from TRBV6-1 and TRBJ1-4; D uncertain. CDR1 is MNHNS, CDR2 SASEGT, per germline. This CDR3 has 16 amino acids. Trimming pared 3 bases from V and 0 bases from J, leaving 11 bases between. Here the CDR3 reads CASSDRIYATNEKLFF. CDR3 DNA sequence: TGTGCCAGCAGTGATCGAATATATGCAACTAATGAAAAACTGTTTTTT.